This entry features one T cell receptor beta chain sequence. No antigen is known for it. Germline assignment: CDR1 MNHEY and CDR2 SMNVEV (reference sequence). V gave up 5 bases and J gave up 0 bases; unmatched junction bases: 1. The CDR3 is 14 residues long. This entry is derived from a study of cytomegalovirus exposure and HLA in healthy donors. PCR involved 60 Vbeta and 13 Jbeta primers. The protocol was immunoSEQ multiplex PCR, while the TCRdb copy is restricted to in-frame clones and leaves out a portion. The sample consists of some 130,000 clones, 75% to 90% of them appearing once. Regarding the study as a whole: Later on, an analysis found that several of the most significant clusters appeared to be linked to common viral pathogens, which included parvovirus B19. 164 TCR beta chains were listed as cytomegalovirus-associated.

The material sequenced was PBMCs. The rearrangement links TRBV27 to TRBJ2-7; 10 nucleotides agree with TRBD2. This TCR came from a woman in her 40s in good health and CMV-seronegative. This CDR3 reads CASSVAGGSYEQYF. In DNA form, the CDR3 reads TGTGCCAGCAGTGTAGCGGGGGGCTCCTACGAGCAGTACTTC.